The rows below give T cell receptor beta chains drawn from one sample of a study of blood T cell repertoires in COVID-19. Generated by immunoSEQ multiplex PCR, the TCRdb table keeps only in-frame clones and is missing some. The sample lists roughly 260,000 clones; around 87% were seen once. Sequencing was carried out using peripheral blood. Receptors originate from a woman between 50 and 59 years old with acute or convalescent COVID-19. The CDR3 runs from the conserved cysteine through the conserved F or W.

V: TRBV7-3
CDR3: CASSLIGGSYNEQFF

V: TRBV24-1
CDR3: CATSDSRQGGNQPQHF

V: TRBV19
CDR3: CASSLTGSYEQYF

V: TRBV27
CDR3: CASSFRGEKLFF

V: TRBV5-1
CDR3: CASSLFRVHTGELFF

V: TRBV7-9
CDR3: CASSSGQTTNEKLFF

V: TRBV5-8
CDR3: CASSLRGRSRYEQYF

V: TRBV19
CDR3: CASVSGADTQYF

V: TRBV7-6
CDR3: CASSWGPGQAVF

V: TRBV28
CDR3: CASTSTVNTEAFF